The entry that follows covers one T cell receptor beta chain sequence. Its antigen is still unknown. The CDR3 sequence is 14 residues long. Germline lookup yields CDR1 MNHNS and CDR2 SASEGT. With 2 bases removed from V and 2 bases from J, the gap between germline ends came to 10 bases. This entry comes from a study of shared clonotypes between healthy human individuals. Study findings and constraints: Few donors restricted represented genetic and exposure-history diversity.

Per the authors' pipeline: Filtering was not the same, since immunoSEQ gave junction-only sequences without quality scores. Method: immunoSEQ multiplex PCR; TCRdb's copy keeps in-frame clones and lacks some. V and J calls and clone size are given by that table; D and trimming were obtained from the DNA. The sample has 2 million to 2.5 million clones; roughly 95% are singletons. All of the donors resided in Nashville, Tennessee, and each was a Caucasian adult. The genes are TRBV6-1 and TRBJ2-7, with D possibly being TRBD1 (5 bases). The sequencing input was naive CD4+ T cells sorted from blood. Subset given: CD45RA+ positively selected. The TCR sequence derives from a man between 18 and 29 years old in good health. The CDR3 protein is CASSERGAAYEQYF. In nucleotides, the CDR3 is TGTGCCAGCAGTGAACGTGGGGCGGCCTACGAGCAGTACTTC.